This passage covers 14 T cell receptor beta chains from one sample sequenced in a study of shared clonotypes between healthy human individuals. Data came from immunoSEQ multiplex PCR; TCRdb stores just in-frame clones and leaves some out. Here the sample spans about 2.4 million clones, around nine tenths being singletons. The sequencing sample was made of naive CD4+ T cells sorted from blood. Subset reported: CD45RA+ positively selected. The receptors come from a man between 18 and 29 years old in good health.

The chain uses TRBV12-5 and TRBJ2-2; no clear D gene. The V gene lost 3 bases and the J gene lost 1 base, with 3 bases spanning the gap. CDR3 length: 13 amino acids. Germline V gene lookup returns CDR1 LGHNT and CDR2 FRNRAP. The CDR3, as DNA: TGTGCTAGTGGTTTACGGAACACCGGGGAGCTGTTTTTT. Residues: CASGLRNTGELFF.

This chain joins TRBV19 and TRBJ1-6, with 8 bases aligning to TRBD1. CDR1 is LNHDA and CDR2 is SQIVND in the germline V gene (reference sequence). The length of the CDR3 is 16 residues. Trimming took 4 bases from V and 2 from J; bases not matched to a gene: 4. The CDR3 DNA reads as TGTGCCAGTAGTACACAGGGGGAAACCTATAATTCACCCCTCCACTTT. Amino acids: CASSTQGETYNSPLHF.

V is TRBV30 and J is TRBJ1-1; TRBD1 might be the D (5 bases). Germline CDR1 reads GTSNPN; CDR2 reads SVGIG (reference sequence). The CDR3 sequence is 14 residues long. Trimming took off 2 bases at V and 3 bases at J, with 13 bases between the two ends. The CDR3 DNA reads as TGTGCCTGGAGTAACCGGGGGAAGGACACTGAAGCTTTCTTT. The encoded protein is CAWSNRGKDTEAFF.

In its sample, this clone was seen once. The chain recombines TRBV6-5 with TRBJ2-1; D is uncertain. Germline-derived CDR1 and CDR2 are MNHEY and SVGAGI. The CDR3 consists of 15 residues. The V and J ends lost 5 bases and 8 bases respectively, with 19 bases between them. The CDR3 DNA reads TGTGCCAGCAGTAAGGAGTTTCCCCCCCGGTATGAGCAGTTCTTC. Translation: CASSKEFPPRYEQFF.

The chain links TRBV4-2 to TRBJ2-7, with 8 bases lining up with TRBD2. V was pared by 4 bases and J by 0 bases, with 11 bases of the junction left unmatched. The CDR3 has 17 amino acids. The germline gives CDR1 LGHNA, CDR2 YNFKEQ. In nucleotides, the CDR3 is TGTGCCAGCAGCCGACCCCCAGCGGGGGCCAGCTCCTACGAGCAGTACTTC. It encodes CASSRPPAGASSYEQYF.

Worth noting for this clone: Other DNA sequences in the same sample also yield this CDR3. The chain carries TRBV9 and TRBJ2-3, with D tentatively TRBD1 (6 bases). The V gene's germline CDR1 is SGDLS and CDR2 YYNGEE. The V and J ends lost 0 bases and 0 bases respectively, with 8 bases between them. This CDR3 comprises 15 residues. The CDR3 reads CASSVGTASTDTQYF. The CDR3 nucleotides are TGTGCCAGCAGCGTAGGGACAGCCAGCACAGATACGCAGTATTTT. The full variable domain, in which reference TRBV9 and TRBJ2-3 provide the parts outside the CDR3, is DSGVTQTPKHLITATGQRVTLRCSPRSGDLSVYWYQQSLDQGLQFLIQYYNGEERAKGNILERFSAQQFPDLHSELNLSSLELGDSALYFCASSVGTASTDTQYFGPGTRLTVL.

The chain uses TRBV14 and TRBJ2-3; D not resolved. The V end was cut by 3 bases, the J end by 0 bases, with 10 bases between. Germline V gene data show CDR1 as SGHDN and CDR2 as FVKESK. The length of the CDR3 is 15 residues. The CDR3 DNA follows: TGTGCCAGCAGCCAGCGGCAGGCTAGCACAGATACGCAGTATTTT. Protein product: CASSQRQASTDTQYF.

J is TRBJ1-1 and V is TRBV28; 7 nucleotides match TRBD1. Germline V gives CDR1 MDHEN, CDR2 SYDVKM. J was trimmed by 4 bases and V by 6 bases; bases with no gene match: 8. This CDR3 comprises 14 residues. Written as DNA, the CDR3 is TGTGCCAGCAGACCTCAGGGGGTTGGCACTGAAGCTTTCTTT. It yields the protein CASRPQGVGTEAFF.

The rearrangement joins TRBV10-3 to TRBJ1-1; TRBD1 matches at 10 bases. The germline CDR1 and CDR2 sequences are ENHRY and SYGVKD. CDR3 length: 13 amino acids. V shed 8 bases, J shed 6 bases, and the junction held 6 bases outside the gene matches. In nucleotides, the CDR3 is TGTGCCATCGGGGACAGGGGAATGGCTGAAGCTTTCTTT. Amino acids: CAIGDRGMAEAFF.

V gene TRBV7-2 combines with J gene TRBJ2-7; 9 bases are shared with TRBD2. Germline V gene lookup returns CDR1 SGHTA and CDR2 FQGNSA. Trimming took 1 base from V and 7 from J; bases not matched to a gene: 17. This CDR3 has 18 amino acids. The CDR3 coding sequence is TGTGCCAGCAGCTTAGTACGTGCCCTAGCGGGAACTTTACGAGAGCAGTACTTC. It is translated as CASSLVRALAGTLREQYF.

A remark on this clone: This CDR3 is also generated by other DNA sequences in the sample. The V and J genes are TRBV5-5 and TRBJ2-7; weak D call: TRBD1 (6 bases). This CDR3 comprises 13 residues. V lost 2 bases, J lost 1 base, and 7 bases lay in between. The germline V gene has CDR1 SGHKS and CDR2 YYEKEE (reference sequence). In nucleotides, the CDR3 is TGTGCCAGCAGCTTAGGACAGTCCTACGAGCAGTACTTC. This codes for CASSLGQSYEQYF.

This clone has just one count. V gene TRBV6-1 combines with J gene TRBJ2-7; the match to TRBD2 covers 8 bases. This CDR3 region has 14 residues. Germline values: CDR1 MNHNS, CDR2 SASEGT. V was clipped by 4 bases and J by 5 bases; unmatched bases: 7. The CDR3 sequence: CASSGTSYVDEQYF. CDR3 DNA: TGTGCCAGCAGTGGGACTAGCTACGTAGACGAGCAGTACTTC.

J is TRBJ2-3 and V is TRBV4-2; 9 positions match TRBD2. Germline V gene data show CDR1 as LGHNA and CDR2 as YNFKEQ. The CDR3 has 15 amino acids. Unmatched junction bases numbered 6, after V lost 5 bases and J lost 3 bases. The CDR3 sequence is CASSELRGGTDTQYF. CDR3 nucleotide sequence: TGTGCCAGCAGCGAGTTGCGGGGGGGAACAGATACGCAGTATTTT.

The chain has TRBV18 and TRBJ1-5; the D gene is possibly TRBD1 (5 bases). V was pared by 2 bases and J by 9 bases, with 17 bases between. The CDR3 spans 15 residues. CDR1 is KGHSH, CDR2 LQKENI, per germline. The DNA for the CDR3 is TGTGCCAGCTCACCAACAAGGGGCGCGGGTATGCCCCAGCATTTT. It translates to CASSPTRGAGMPQHF.